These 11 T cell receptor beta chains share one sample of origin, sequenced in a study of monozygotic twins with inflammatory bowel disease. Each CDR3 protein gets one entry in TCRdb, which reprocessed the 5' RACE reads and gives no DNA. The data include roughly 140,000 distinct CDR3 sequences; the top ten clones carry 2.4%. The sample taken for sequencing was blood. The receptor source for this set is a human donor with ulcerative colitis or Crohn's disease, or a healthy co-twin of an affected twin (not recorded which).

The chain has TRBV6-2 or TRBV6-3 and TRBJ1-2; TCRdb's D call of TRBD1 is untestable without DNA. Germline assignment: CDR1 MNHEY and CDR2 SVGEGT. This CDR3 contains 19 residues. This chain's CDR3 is CASSIDLRDRGRIPYGYTF.

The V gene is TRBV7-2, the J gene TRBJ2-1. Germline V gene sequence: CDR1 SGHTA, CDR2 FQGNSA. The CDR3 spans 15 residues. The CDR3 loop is CASSSDSSSYNEQFF.

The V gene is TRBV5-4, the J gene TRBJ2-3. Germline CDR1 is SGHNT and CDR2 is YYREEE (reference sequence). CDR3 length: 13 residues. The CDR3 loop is CASSDQGADTQYF.

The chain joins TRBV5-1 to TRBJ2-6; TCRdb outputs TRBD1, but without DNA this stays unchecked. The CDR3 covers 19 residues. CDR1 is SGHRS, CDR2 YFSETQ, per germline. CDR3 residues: CASSLAIGGLNSGANVLTF.

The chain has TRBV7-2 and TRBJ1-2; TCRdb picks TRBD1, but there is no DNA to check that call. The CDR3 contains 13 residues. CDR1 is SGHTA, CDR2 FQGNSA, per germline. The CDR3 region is CASSTTGYYGYTF.

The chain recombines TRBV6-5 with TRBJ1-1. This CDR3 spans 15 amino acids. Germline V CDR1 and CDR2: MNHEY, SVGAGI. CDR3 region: CASSYSRQLNTEAFF.

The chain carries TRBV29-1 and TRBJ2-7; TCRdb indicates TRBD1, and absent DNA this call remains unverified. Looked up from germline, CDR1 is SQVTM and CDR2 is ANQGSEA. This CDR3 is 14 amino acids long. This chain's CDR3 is CSVRRDADSYEQYF.

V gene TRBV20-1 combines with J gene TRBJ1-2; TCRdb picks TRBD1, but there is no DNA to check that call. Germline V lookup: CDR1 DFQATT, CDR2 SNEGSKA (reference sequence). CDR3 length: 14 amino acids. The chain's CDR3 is CSPRGTDQDYGYTF.

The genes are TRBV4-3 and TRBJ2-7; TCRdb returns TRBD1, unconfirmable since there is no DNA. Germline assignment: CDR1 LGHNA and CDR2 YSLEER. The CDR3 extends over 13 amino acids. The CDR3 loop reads CASSRVGAYEQYF.

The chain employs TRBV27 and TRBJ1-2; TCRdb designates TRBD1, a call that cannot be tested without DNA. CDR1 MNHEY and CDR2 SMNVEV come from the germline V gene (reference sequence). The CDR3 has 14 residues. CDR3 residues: CASSFSPGAYGYTF.

The CDR3 spells CSVQPGGTVQETQYF. The V and J genes are TRBV29-1 and TRBJ2-5; no DNA is available, so the TRBD1 call from TCRdb remains unchecked. CDR1 is SQVTM and CDR2 is ANQGSEA in the germline V gene. CDR3 length: 15 residues.